A few counts support the clone carrying this TCR beta chain. Its target is unknown. This specimen belongs to a study of identical twins. Healthy Caucasians alone served as donors. V was shortened by 3 bases and J by 4 bases, with 9 bases between the two germline ends. From germline, CDR1 is MNHEY and CDR2 SMNVEV (reference sequence). This CDR3 is built from 13 residues. One entry per CDR3 protein, called by TCRdb with MiXCR from the 5' RACE reads. This sample yields about 700,000 distinct CDR3 sequences, of which under 9% are seen a single time; 0.98% belongs to the top ten. Study-level results: Abundant beta clonotypes from cord blood had fewer insertions, unlike memory repertoires, which showed none. Conclusions relied on cross-sectional statistical analysis, not following the same donors. Out-of-frame TCR alpha sharing in monozygotic twins exceeded recombination model predictions.

These data were also reused for a study on yellow fever vaccine responses in identical twins.

The specimen was PBMCs. This chain connects TRBV27 to TRBJ1-2; D not resolved. The TCR sequence derives from a woman aged 18-29 years in good health. CDR3 sequence: CASSFRAGYGYTF. CDR3 DNA: TGTGCCAGCAGTTTTAGAGCCGGCTATGGCTACACCTTC.